This section outlines one T cell receptor (beta chain) sequence together with its context. How the authors handled the data: Quantification of nucleated cells was approximated via reference gene primer amplification. Some clones are missing from TCRdb's copy, which holds only in-frame ones; the method was immunoSEQ multiplex PCR. V, J and clone size were drawn from that table, and D and trimming were deduced from the DNA. Of 55,000 to 75,000 clones in the sample, about 88% were seen once. This record comes from a study of blood T cell repertoires in COVID-19. Across the whole study: Whether acute or convalescent, the COVID-19 samples came from the United States, Italy and Spain.

The receptor's source is a human donor with active COVID-19. The donor label of this sample is uncertain. The sample consisted of peripheral blood.

CDR3 residues: CASSSKRGVTDTQYF. DNA for the CDR3: TGTGCCAGCAGCTCTAAGCGGGGGGTTACAGATACGCAGTATTTT. The chain employs TRBV3-1 (or the pseudogene TRBV3-2) and TRBJ2-3; 9 positions match TRBD2. Germline lookup yields CDR1 LGHDT and CDR2 YNNKEL (reference sequence). CDR3 length: 15 amino acids. V gave up 5 bases and J gave up 3 bases; unmatched junction bases: 6.